One and the same sample provided the 27 T cell receptor beta chains below, sequenced in a study of control samples from healthy donors and cancer patients. Clones were read by immunoSEQ multiplex PCR, and TCRdb kept only the in-frame ones, dropping some. Among about 53,000 clones listed, about nine tenths were seen once. The sequenced sample consisted of PBMCs. The source is a man in his 60s with head and neck cancer.

This clone appeared a single time. The chain employs TRBV13 and TRBJ2-4, with 13 bases that match TRBD2. The length of the CDR3 is 17 residues. With 3 bases clipped from V and 3 bases from J, the junction kept 5 bases outside the gene matches. CDR1 and CDR2 (germline): PRHDT, FYEKMQ (reference sequence). CDR3 coding DNA: TGTGCCAGCAGCTTTAAACTAGCGGGGGGGCGCAAAAACATTCAGTACTTC. Protein sequence: CASSFKLAGGRKNIQYF. The whole variable domain, remainder taken from reference TRBV13 and TRBJ2-4, is AAGVIQSPRHLIKEKRETATLKCYPIPRHDTVYWYQQGPGQDPQFLISFYEKMQSDKGSIPDRFSAQQFSDYHSELNMSSLELGDSALYFCASSFKLAGGRKNIQYFGAGTRLSVL.

This clone was found once. The chain recombines TRBV19 with TRBJ1-6, with D unresolved. Trimming took 9 bases from V and 0 from J, leaving 18 bases between them. Germline lookup yields CDR1 LNHDA and CDR2 SQIVND (reference sequence). The CDR3 is 17 residues long. The CDR3 DNA reads TGTGCCAGCCGATGGCGGTTCACGAGCTCCTATAATTCACCCCTCCACTTT. Its protein is CASRWRFTSSYNSPLHF.

V gene TRBV18 combines with J gene TRBJ1-2; D gene unclear. The CDR3 consists of 12 residues. V lost 3 bases and J 5 bases, leaving 7 bases between the germline ends. CDR1 KGHSH and CDR2 LQKENI come from the germline V gene. The CDR3 region is CASSPDTYGYTF. CDR3 DNA: TGTGCCAGCTCACCCGACACTTATGGCTACACCTTC.

The CDR3 nucleotides read TGTGCCAGCAGCTTGGCGGGCAGGGGCACAGATACGCAGTATTTT. Amino acid sequence: CASSLAGRGTDTQYF. The rearrangement joins TRBV5-4 to TRBJ2-3, with D possibly being TRBD1 (5 bases). V lost 0 bases and J 1 base, leaving 9 bases between the germline ends. The CDR3 totals 15 residues. CDR1 and CDR2 (germline): SGHNT, YYREEE (reference sequence).

V gene TRBV6-4 combines with J gene TRBJ1-5, with a tentative D call TRBD1 (6 bases). CDR3 length: 14 amino acids. The germline V gene encodes CDR1 MRHNA and CDR2 SNTAGT. Trimming cost V 2 bases and J 3 bases, with 8 bases left between them. The CDR3 bases are TGTGCCAGCAGTGACGGGACACTCAATCAGCCCCAGCATTTT. It is translated as CASSDGTLNQPQHF.

This clone appeared once. The genes are TRBV5-4 and TRBJ2-7, with TRBD1 matching 7 bases. The germline V gene has CDR1 SGHNT and CDR2 YYREEE (reference sequence). The CDR3 runs to 13 residues. V shed 3 bases, J shed 6 bases, and the junction held 6 bases outside the gene matches. The CDR3 DNA is TGTGCCAGCAGCTCCGGACAGGCACTCGAGCAGTACTTC. Amino acids: CASSSGQALEQYF.

V is TRBV18 and J is TRBJ1-1, with 11 nucleotides matching TRBD1. Germline V gives CDR1 KGHSH, CDR2 LQKENI. This CDR3 spans 14 amino acids. Trimming took 3 bases from V and 4 from J; bases not matched to a gene: 1. This CDR3 is CASSPGQGATEAFF. Written as DNA, the CDR3 is TGTGCCAGCTCACCCGGACAGGGGGCCACTGAAGCTTTCTTT.

The chain is built from TRBV12-3 or TRBV12-4 and TRBJ1-6, with D uncertain. The CDR3 extends over 13 amino acids. Deletions cut 6 bases from V and 15 bases from J, with 18 bases between. CDR3 loop: CASRRGGRSILHF. In DNA form, the CDR3 reads TGTGCCAGCAGGCGGGGAGGCAGGTCAATCCTCCACTTT.

The gene calls are TRBV7-2 and TRBJ2-7; 8 bases are shared with TRBD1. With 1 base clipped from V and 6 bases from J, the junction kept 5 bases outside the gene matches. This CDR3 has 14 residues. The germline V gene encodes CDR1 SGHTA and CDR2 FQGNSA. The CDR3 region has the DNA TGTGCCAGCAGCTTAGACCAGGGGGCAAGCGAGCAGTACTTC. Translated, it gives CASSLDQGASEQYF.

The gene calls are TRBV19 and TRBJ1-1; D is uncertain. The CDR3 runs to 15 residues. CDR1 and CDR2 from the germline V gene are LNHDA and SQIVND (reference sequence). V lost 7 bases to trimming and J lost 5 bases, with 20 bases between them. The CDR3 nucleotides are TGTGCCAGTACCCACCCGGGTGAATTCGGAACTGAAGCTTTCTTT. Its translation is CASTHPGEFGTEAFF. Together with reference TRBV19 and TRBJ1-1, the CDR3 gives the full variable domain: DGGITQSPKYLFRKEGQNVTLSCEQNLNHDAMYWYRQDPGQGLRLIYYSQIVNDFQKGDIAEGYSVSREKKESFPLTVTSAQKNPTAFYLCASTHPGEFGTEAFFGQGTRLTVV.

This clone was observed a few times. This chain uses TRBV5-4 with TRBJ2-7; D perhaps matches TRBD2 (6 bases). Trimming shortened V by 5 bases and J by 3 bases, and 18 bases separated the two germline ends. Germline CDR1 is SGHNT and CDR2 is YYREEE (reference sequence). This CDR3 region has 15 residues. CDR3 in DNA: TGTGCCAGCAGAAAAAGACCCTCGGAGGGCTACGAGCAGTACTTC. It specifies CASRKRPSEGYEQYF.

The J gene is TRBJ2-5, the V gene TRBV6-2 or TRBV6-3, with D perhaps TRBD2 (6 bases). V lost 2 bases to trimming and J lost 0 bases, with 16 bases between them. Germline V CDR1 and CDR2: MNHEY, SVGEGT. There are 17 residues in the CDR3. CDR3 loop: CASSYVRGTSYQETQYF. For the CDR3, the DNA is TGTGCCAGCAGTTACGTTCGGGGGACCTCGTACCAAGAGACCCAGTACTTC.

The chain carries TRBV7-2 and TRBJ1-1, with unresolved D. Germline CDR1 and CDR2: SGHTA and FQGNSA. Trimming cost V 4 bases and J 7 bases, with 13 bases left between them. This CDR3 is 13 amino acids long. The CDR3 DNA sequence: TGTGCCAGCAGCTCCAACGAGGGTCTTGAAGCTTTCTTT. Its translation: CASSSNEGLEAFF.

The chain has TRBV5-5 and TRBJ1-2, with TRBD1 as a possible D gene (6 bases). Between the trimmed V and J ends, which lost 6 bases and 8 bases, there was a span of 23 bases. CDR3 size: 15 residues. The germline CDR1 and CDR2 sequences are SGHKS and YYEKEE (reference sequence). The DNA for the CDR3 is TGTGCCAGCACCATTCTCCTGGGGGGGCCCGGGGGCTACACCTTC. Amino acid sequence: CASTILLGGPGGYTF.

The chain employs TRBV27 and TRBJ1-5; D call uncertain. Germline-derived CDR1 and CDR2 are MNHEY and SMNVEV (reference sequence). Trimming removed 2 bases at V and 4 bases at J, with 3 bases between. The CDR3 runs to 12 residues. CDR3 sequence (DNA): TGTGCCAGCAGTTTACTTAATCAGCCCCAGCATTTT. Its translation is CASSLLNQPQHF.

V and J are TRBV7-9 and TRBJ2-1; 9 bases map to TRBD2. CDR3 length equals 15 residues. The germline V gene encodes CDR1 SEHNR and CDR2 FQNEAQ (reference sequence). Losses at the gene ends were 5 bases for V and 4 bases for J; bases not matched to a gene: 6. The CDR3 DNA reads TGTGCCAGCAGCGGAGGGACTAGCATGTACAATGAGCAGTTCTTC. Translation: CASSGGTSMYNEQFF. The variable domain in full, with the rest retrieved from reference TRBV7-9 and TRBJ2-1, is DTGVSQNPRHKITKRGQNVTFRCDPISEHNRLYWYRQTLGQGPEFLTYFQNEAQLEKSRLLSDRFSAERPKGSFSTLEIQRTEQGDSAMYLCASSGGTSMYNEQFFGPGTRLTVL.

This chain uses TRBV19 with TRBJ1-5; no clear D. Germline V gene sequence: CDR1 LNHDA, CDR2 SQIVND (reference sequence). Trimming stripped 6 bases from V and 3 bases from J, with 9 bases between. The CDR3 length is 13 residues. The CDR3 here is CASSRNDNQPQHF. CDR3 in DNA: TGTGCCAGTAGCAGAAATGACAATCAGCCCCAGCATTTT.

V usage is TRBV29-1 and J usage is TRBJ2-3; 12 bases match TRBD1. Germline trimming cut 6 bases from V and 5 bases from J; bases unmatched to any gene: 6. Germline assignment: CDR1 SQVTM and CDR2 ANQGSEA. This CDR3 region has 14 residues. CDR3 in DNA: TGCAGCGTAGGGACAGGGGGCTACGTAGATACGCAGTATTTT. The encoded protein is CSVGTGGYVDTQYF.

The gene calls are TRBV4-1 and TRBJ1-4, with 8 bases lining up with TRBD1. This CDR3 is 19 amino acids long. Per the germline V gene, CDR1 is MGHRA and CDR2 is YSYEKL. V was pared by 6 bases and J by 5 bases, with 20 bases of the junction left unmatched. CDR3 loop: CASRRTPTGGGPPNEKLFF. DNA for the CDR3: TGCGCCAGCAGGCGCACTCCCACAGGGGGGGGGCCCCCCAATGAAAAACTGTTTTTT.

V and J are TRBV21-1 and TRBJ2-7; the table gives TRBD1 as D, unverified against the DNA. TRBV21-1 is an annotated pseudogene. The CDR3 extends over 13 amino acids. This chain's CDR3 is CASINDSSSEQYF. The CDR3 nucleotides read TGTGCCAGCATAAACGACAGTTCGAGCGAGCAGTACTTC.

This chain links TRBV5-1 with TRBJ2-6; no clear D gene. V shed 2 bases and J shed 1 base, with 7 bases lying between them. Germline V CDR1 and CDR2: SGHRS, YFSETQ. The CDR3 sequence is 15 residues long. CDR3 in amino acids: CASSFFGSGANVLTF. In DNA, the CDR3 is TGCGCCAGCAGCTTTTTTGGGTCTGGGGCCAACGTCCTGACTTTC.

The J gene is TRBJ2-7, the V gene TRBV11-2; perhaps TRBD1 as D (5 bases). Trimming removed 4 bases from V and 6 bases from J, with 25 bases in between. From germline, CDR1 is SGHAT and CDR2 FQNNGV. This CDR3 is 17 amino acids long. Written as DNA, the CDR3 is TGTGCCAGCAGCTCTCTTTCGGTTCGGCAGGTGGGGCGCGAGCAGTACTTC. Protein: CASSSLSVRQVGREQYF.

The rearrangement joins TRBV4-3 to TRBJ2-3; D perhaps matches TRBD2 (5 bases). Trimming removed 0 bases at V and 5 bases at J, with 15 bases between. This CDR3 comprises 16 residues. The V gene's germline CDR1 is LGHNA and CDR2 YSLEER. The CDR3 nucleotides are TGCGCCAGCAGCCAAGATAGTAGCGTGGACCAAGATACGCAGTATTTT. Translated: CASSQDSSVDQDTQYF.

The gene calls are TRBV3-1 (or the pseudogene TRBV3-2) and TRBJ2-2; D unclear. Germline V gene lookup returns CDR1 LGHDT and CDR2 YNNKEL (reference sequence). The CDR3 spans 15 residues. The ends were cut back, 0 bases at V and 4 bases at J, with 9 bases in the middle. The DNA for the CDR3 is TGTGCCAGCAGCCAAGATTCCGCCGTCACCGGGGAGCTGTTTTTT. As protein: CASSQDSAVTGELFF.

The chain has TRBV3-1 (or the pseudogene TRBV3-2) and TRBJ1-1; D gene uncertain. Between the trimmed V and J ends, which lost 4 bases and 9 bases, there was a span of 12 bases. This CDR3 spans 12 amino acids. Germline CDR1 is LGHDT and CDR2 is YNNKEL (reference sequence). The CDR3 is CASSRREGKAFF. The CDR3 DNA is TGTGCCAGCAGCCGGAGGGAAGGGAAAGCTTTCTTT.

This clone appeared a few times. The J gene is TRBJ2-4, the V gene TRBV4-3; D may be TRBD2 (6 bases). The germline CDR1 and CDR2 sequences are LGHNA and YSLEER. The CDR3 is 15 residues long. The V end lost 0 bases, the J end lost 9 bases, and 15 bases lay between the germline ends. CDR3 nucleotide sequence: TGCGCCAGCAGCCAAGAGGGGGGATCTTCAGGCATTCAGTACTTC. Its translation is CASSQEGGSSGIQYF.

V usage is TRBV7-9 and J usage is TRBJ2-7; a weak D match, TRBD1 (6 bases). CDR1 and CDR2 (germline): SEHNR, FQNEAQ (reference sequence). The CDR3 runs to 14 residues. Trimming shortened V by 6 bases and J by 5 bases, and 17 bases separated the two germline ends. The CDR3 coding sequence is TGTGCCAGCAGTCGATCCCTTAGGGGGAACGAGCAGTACTTC. This gives the protein CASSRSLRGNEQYF.